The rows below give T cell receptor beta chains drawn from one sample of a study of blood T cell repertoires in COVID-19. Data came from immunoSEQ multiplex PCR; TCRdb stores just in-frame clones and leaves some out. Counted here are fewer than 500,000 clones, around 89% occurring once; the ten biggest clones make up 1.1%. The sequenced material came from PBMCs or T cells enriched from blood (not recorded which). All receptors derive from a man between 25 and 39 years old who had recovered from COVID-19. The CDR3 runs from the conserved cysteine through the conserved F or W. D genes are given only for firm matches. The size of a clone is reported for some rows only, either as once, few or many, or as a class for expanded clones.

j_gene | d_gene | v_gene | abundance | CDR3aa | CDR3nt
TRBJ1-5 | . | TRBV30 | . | CAWGPPGVRQPQHF | TGTGCCTGGGGCCCCCCGGGGGTTCGGCAGCCCCAGCATTTT
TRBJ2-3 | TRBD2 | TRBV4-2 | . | CASSQDKASGSYRDTQYF | TGTGCCAGCAGCCAAGATAAGGCTAGCGGGAGTTATAGGGATACGCAGTATTTT
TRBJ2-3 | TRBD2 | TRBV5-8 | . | CASSSSGTTDTQYF | TGTGCCAGCAGCTCTAGCGGGACCACAGATACGCAGTATTTT
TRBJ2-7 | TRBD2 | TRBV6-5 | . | CASKQAGTSGSQYF | TGTGCCAGCAAACAAGCGGGGACTAGCGGGAGTCAGTACTTC
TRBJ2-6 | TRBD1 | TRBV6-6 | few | CASSRTGSLSGANVLTF | TGTGCCAGCAGTCGGACAGGTTCACTCTCTGGGGCCAACGTCCTGACTTTC
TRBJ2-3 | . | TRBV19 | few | CASSSGRARRPTDTQYF | TGTGCCAGTAGTTCGGGTAGGGCGAGGAGGCCCACAGATACGCAGTATTTT
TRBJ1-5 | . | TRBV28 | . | CASRRLAVNQPQHF | TGTGCCAGCAGGCGTCTAGCGGTAAATCAGCCCCAGCATTTT
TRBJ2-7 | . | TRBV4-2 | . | CASSQGQAYEQYF | TGTGCCAGCAGCCAAGGACAGGCCTACGAGCAGTACTTC
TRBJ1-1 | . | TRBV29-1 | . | CSVEPLQGNTEAFF | TGCAGCGTTGAACCTCTACAGGGAAACACTGAAGCTTTCTTT
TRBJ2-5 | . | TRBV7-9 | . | CASSRQELQETQYF | TGTGCCAGCAGCCGACAGGAATTACAAGAGACCCAGTACTTC
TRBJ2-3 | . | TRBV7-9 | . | CASSPTHTDTQYF | TGTGCCAGCAGCCCAACACACACAGATACGCAGTATTTT
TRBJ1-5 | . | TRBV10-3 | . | CATTREGSNQPQHF | TGTGCCACTACCCGGGAAGGTAGCAATCAGCCCCAGCATTTT
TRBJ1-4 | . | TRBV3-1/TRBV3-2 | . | CASSVQGSEKLFF | TGTGCCAGCAGTGTTCAGGGATCGGAAAAACTGTTTTTT
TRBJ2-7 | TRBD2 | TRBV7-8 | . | CASSLAPALAAAYEQYF | TGTGCCAGCAGCTTAGCGCCCGCCCTAGCGGCTGCCTACGAGCAGTACTTC
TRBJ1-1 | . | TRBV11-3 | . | CASSRDPSGTEAFF | TGTGCCAGCAGCCGTGACCCTTCGGGAACTGAAGCTTTCTTT
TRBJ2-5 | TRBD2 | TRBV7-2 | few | CASSYSGIQETQYF | TGTGCCAGCAGCTATAGCGGGATACAAGAGACCCAGTACTTC
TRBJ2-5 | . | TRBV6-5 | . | CASMRTSQETQYF | TGTGCCAGCATGAGGACTTCCCAAGAGACCCAGTACTTC
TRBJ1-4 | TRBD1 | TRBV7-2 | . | CASSPSTGLIEKLFF | TGTGCCAGCAGCCCATCGACAGGGCTGATCGAAAAACTGTTTTTT
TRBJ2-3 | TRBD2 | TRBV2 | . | CASSVRQTWTSADTQYF | TGTGCCAGCAGTGTTCGCCAGACCTGGACTAGCGCAGATACGCAGTATTTT
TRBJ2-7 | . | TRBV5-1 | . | CASSTGGRNEQYF | TGCGCCAGCAGCACCGGGGGGCGGAACGAGCAGTACTTC
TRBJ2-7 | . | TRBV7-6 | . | CASSFLSSVSGSPYEQYF | TGTGCCAGCAGCTTCCTCTCGTCGGTTAGCGGCAGTCCCTACGAGCAGTACTTC
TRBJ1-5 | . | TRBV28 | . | CASSLWDSDNQPQHF | TGTGCCAGCAGTTTATGGGACAGCGACAATCAGCCCCAGCATTTT
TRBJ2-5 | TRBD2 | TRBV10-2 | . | CASTPTSGSAGTQYF | TGCGCCAGCACCCCGACTAGCGGGAGCGCTGGGACCCAGTACTTC
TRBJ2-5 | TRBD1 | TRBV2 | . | CASSRTGGWETQYF | TGTGCCAGCTCTAGGACAGGGGGCTGGGAGACCCAGTACTTC
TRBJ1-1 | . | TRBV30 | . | CAWSSLREAFF | TGTGCCTGGAGTTCACTCCGTGAAGCTTTCTTT
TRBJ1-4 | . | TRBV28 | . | CASSLLFGGSTNEKLFF | TGTGCCAGCAGTTTATTATTTGGAGGTTCTACTAATGAAAAACTGTTTTTT
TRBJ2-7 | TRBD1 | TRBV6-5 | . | CASRGGTGLYEQYF | TGTGCCAGCAGGGGCGGGACAGGGCTCTACGAGCAGTACTTC
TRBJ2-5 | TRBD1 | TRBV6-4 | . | CASSEGSGGQETQYF | TGTGCCAGCAGTGAAGGGTCAGGGGGACAAGAGACCCAGTACTTC
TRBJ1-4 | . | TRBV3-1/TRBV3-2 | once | CASSGDNNEKLFF | TGTGCCAGCAGTGGGGACAATAATGAAAAACTGTTTTTT
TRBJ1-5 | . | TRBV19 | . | CATGLSNQPQHF | TGTGCCACAGGACTGAGCAATCAGCCCCAGCATTTT
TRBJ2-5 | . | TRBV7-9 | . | CASSPTEVETQYF | TGTGCCAGCAGCCCGACAGAGGTAGAGACCCAGTACTTC
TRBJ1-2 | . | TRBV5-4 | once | CASSPPTGLYGYTF | TGTGCCAGCAGCCCGCCAACAGGGCTGTATGGCTACACCTTC